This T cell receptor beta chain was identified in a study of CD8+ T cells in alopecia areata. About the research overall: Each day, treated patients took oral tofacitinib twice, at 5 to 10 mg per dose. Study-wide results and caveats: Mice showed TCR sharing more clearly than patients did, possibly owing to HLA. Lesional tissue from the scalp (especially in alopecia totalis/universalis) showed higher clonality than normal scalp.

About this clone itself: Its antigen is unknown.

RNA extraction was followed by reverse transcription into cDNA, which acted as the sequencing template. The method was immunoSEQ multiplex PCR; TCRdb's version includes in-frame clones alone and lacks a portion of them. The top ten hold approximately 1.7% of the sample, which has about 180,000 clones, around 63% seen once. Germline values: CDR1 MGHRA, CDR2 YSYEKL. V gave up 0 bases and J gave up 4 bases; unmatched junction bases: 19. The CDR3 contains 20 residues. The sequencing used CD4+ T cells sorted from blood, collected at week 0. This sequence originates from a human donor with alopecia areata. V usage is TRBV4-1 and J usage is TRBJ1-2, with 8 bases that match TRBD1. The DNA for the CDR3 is TGCGCCAGCAGCCAAGATCTACGGTCAGAGGCAGGGGGCCGGGGCTATGGCTACACCTTC. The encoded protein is CASSQDLRSEAGGRGYGYTF.